This TCR beta chain was recorded in a study of blood T cell repertoires in COVID-19. Study context: The analysed material was cDNA or gDNA that came from T cells, B-cell-depleted T cells, or PBMCs.

The V gene end was trimmed by 6 bases and the J gene end by 0 bases; junction bases not matched to a gene: 3. This CDR3 spans 15 amino acids. CDR1 and CDR2 (germline): SGHAT, FQNNGV. In terms of age and location, participants ranged from about 18 to 90 years and lived in under 30 US areas. Exposed volunteers were people who met a COVID-19 case within 2 weeks before study entry. Using immunoSEQ multiplex PCR, the repertoire was profiled, and TCRdb retains in-frame clones only, with some absent. The sample lists roughly 400,000 clones, about 88% seen once, with 1.4% in the top ten. The sequenced material came from PBMCs or T cells enriched from blood (not recorded which). This rearrangement joins TRBV11-2 to TRBJ2-1; 9 nucleotides agree with TRBD2. This receptor was obtained from a woman under 30 who had been exposed to COVID-19. The CDR3 reads CASSVSGSSYNEQFF. The CDR3 bases are TGTGCCAGCAGTGTTAGCGGGAGCTCCTACAATGAGCAGTTCTTC.